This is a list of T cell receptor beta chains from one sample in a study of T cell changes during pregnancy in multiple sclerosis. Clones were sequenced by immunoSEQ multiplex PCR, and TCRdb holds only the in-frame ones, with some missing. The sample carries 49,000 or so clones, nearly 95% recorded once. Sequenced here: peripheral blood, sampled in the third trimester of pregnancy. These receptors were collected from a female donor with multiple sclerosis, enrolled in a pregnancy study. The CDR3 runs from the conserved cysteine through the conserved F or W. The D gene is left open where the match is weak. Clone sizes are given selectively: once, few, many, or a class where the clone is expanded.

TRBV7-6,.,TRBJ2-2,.,CASKDSGTGELFF,TGTGCCAGTAAAGATTCAGGCACCGGGGAGCTGTTTTTT
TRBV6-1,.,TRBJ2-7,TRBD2,CASHTSGTYEQYF,TGTGCCAGCCACACTAGCGGAACCTACGAGCAGTACTTC
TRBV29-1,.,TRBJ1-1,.,CSVDGTSGIEAFF,TGCAGCGTTGATGGGACATCAGGGATTGAAGCTTTCTTT
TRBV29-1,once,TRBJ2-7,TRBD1,CSAQGAYEQYF,TGCAGCGCCCAGGGGGCCTACGAGCAGTACTTC
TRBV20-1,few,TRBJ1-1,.,CRAAGNTEAFF,TGCAGAGCGGCAGGGAACACTGAAGCTTTCTTT
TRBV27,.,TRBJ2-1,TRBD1,CASSSRDSSYNEQFF,TGTGCCAGCAGTTCCCGGGACAGCTCCTACAATGAGCAGTTCTTC
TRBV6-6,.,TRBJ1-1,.,CASSLGTEAFF,TGTGCCAGCAGCCTCGGGACTGAAGCTTTCTTT
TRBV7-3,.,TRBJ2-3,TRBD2,CASSSHPRTRVNTDTQYF,TGTGCCAGCAGCTCTCACCCGCGGACTAGGGTGAACACAGATACGCAGTATTTT
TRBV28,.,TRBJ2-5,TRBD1,CASSLVSATGLEETQYF,TGTGCCAGCAGTTTAGTTTCTGCGACAGGGCTGGAAGAGACCCAGTACTTC
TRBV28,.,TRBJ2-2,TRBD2,CASSLPREVETGELFF,TGTGCCAGCAGTTTACCCCGGGAGGTGGAGACCGGGGAGCTGTTTTTT
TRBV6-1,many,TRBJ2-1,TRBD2,CASSFSGSSYNEQFF,TGTGCCAGCAGTTTTAGCGGGAGCTCCTACAATGAGCAGTTCTTC
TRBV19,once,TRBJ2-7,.,CASSITRTYEQYF,TGTGCCAGTAGTATAACTAGAACCTACGAGCAGTACTTC